The next 25 T cell receptor beta chains were all read from a single sample in a study of blood T cell repertoires in COVID-19. The data were produced by immunoSEQ multiplex PCR, yet TCRdb's version contains in-frame clones alone and is incomplete. The data hold roughly 220,000 clones, with about 80% observed a single time. The sample consisted of peripheral blood. These TCRs come from a woman aged 60-70 years with acute or convalescent COVID-19.

This clone appeared once. This sequence joins TRBV4-3 and TRBJ1-1; D is unresolved. Germline loops: CDR1 LGHNA, CDR2 YSLEER. The germline V and J ends were trimmed by 0 bases and 5 bases, with 10 bases remaining between them. The CDR3 contains 14 residues. CDR3 region: CASSQDSAGTEAFF. The DNA of the CDR3 is TGCGCCAGCAGCCAAGATTCCGCGGGGACTGAAGCTTTCTTT.

This chain connects TRBV6-5 to TRBJ1-6; D possibly corresponds to TRBD1 (5 bases). The germline CDR1 and CDR2 sequences are MNHEY and SVGAGI. This CDR3 is built from 11 residues. V gave up 5 bases and J gave up 15 bases, with 11 bases separating them. The DNA of the CDR3 is TGTGCCAGCAGTACAGGTGGTGGCCTCCACTTT. This gives the protein CASSTGGGLHF.

The V call is TRBV19, the J call TRBJ2-7; 7 bases line up with TRBD1. Germline loops: CDR1 LNHDA, CDR2 SQIVND (reference sequence). This CDR3 has 15 residues. V was clipped by 5 bases and J by 2 bases; unmatched bases: 9. CDR3 region: CASSVSGTAPYEQYF. DNA of the CDR3: TGTGCCAGTAGTGTATCCGGGACAGCTCCCTACGAGCAGTACTTC.

This clone came up a few times. CDR3 loop: CAWTTGGQFVAEAFF. The CDR3 coding sequence is TGTGCCTGGACGACAGGGGGCCAGTTCGTGGCTGAAGCTTTCTTT. The chain joins TRBV30 to TRBJ1-1; TRBD1 matches at 10 bases. The CDR3 has 15 amino acids. Germline CDR1 is GTSNPN and CDR2 is SVGIG (reference sequence). With 4 bases clipped from V and 6 bases from J, the junction kept 11 bases outside the gene matches.

The V call is TRBV7-2, the J call TRBJ2-3; a weak D match, TRBD1 (5 bases). The V gene lost 5 bases and the J gene lost 1 base, with 7 bases spanning the gap. The germline V gene encodes CDR1 SGHTA and CDR2 FQGNSA. This CDR3 spans 13 amino acids. The CDR3, as DNA: TGTGCCAGCAGCCCACAGGGCACAGATACGCAGTATTTT. Protein sequence: CASSPQGTDTQYF.

CDR3 protein: CASSQGEYEQYF. CDR3 sequence (DNA): TGTGCCAGCAGCCAAGGGGAGTACGAGCAGTACTTC. This chain uses TRBV3-1 (or the pseudogene TRBV3-2) with TRBJ2-7; possible D gene TRBD2, 5 bases. CDR1 and CDR2 (germline): LGHDT, YNNKEL (reference sequence). The CDR3 has 12 amino acids. V lost 1 base, J lost 4 bases, and 5 bases lay in between.

The chain recombines TRBV18 with TRBJ2-3; D perhaps matches TRBD2 (5 bases). Germline lookup yields CDR1 KGHSH and CDR2 LQKENI. This CDR3 has 15 amino acids. Deletions cut 3 bases from V and 8 bases from J, with 18 bases between. For the CDR3, the DNA is TGTGCCAGCTCACCTGAGCTAGCCGGCCTTGGTACGCAGTATTTT. It yields the protein CASSPELAGLGTQYF.

The chain links TRBV9 to TRBJ2-1; 8 nucleotides agree with TRBD2. There are 13 residues in the CDR3. CDR1 and CDR2 from the germline V gene are SGDLS and YYNGEE. After removal of 0 bases from V and 11 bases from J, the junction contained 4 bases not matched to a gene. In DNA, the CDR3 is TGTGCCAGCAGCGTAGATTTTAGCGGGAAGCAGTTCTTC. This codes for CASSVDFSGKQFF.

The V call is TRBV4-3, the J call TRBJ1-4; 10 positions match TRBD1. This CDR3 spans 17 amino acids. The germline gives CDR1 LGHNA, CDR2 YSLEER. Trimming at V came to 2 bases and at J to 8 bases, leaving 11 bases not matched to a gene. This chain's CDR3 is CASSQRKLATGGEKLFF. The CDR3 DNA reads as TGCGCCAGCAGCCAAAGGAAGTTAGCGACAGGGGGCGAAAAACTGTTTTTT.

The chain links TRBV29-1 to TRBJ1-1; 8 bases line up with TRBD1. The CDR3 contains 14 residues. J was trimmed by 2 bases and V by 5 bases; bases with no gene match: 7. The germline CDR1 and CDR2 sequences are SQVTM and ANQGSEA. CDR3 amino acids: CSVKATGVNTEAFF. CDR3 coding DNA: TGCAGCGTTAAAGCGACAGGGGTTAACACTGAAGCTTTCTTT.

This chain links TRBV6-5 with TRBJ1-6; D is possibly TRBD1 (6 bases). CDR3 length: 14 residues. CDR1 and CDR2 from the germline V gene are MNHEY and SVGAGI. V was clipped by 6 bases and J by 9 bases, with 15 bases between them. The CDR3 DNA reads as TGTGCCAGCAGATCAGGGGTCGAGGCTTCACCCCTCCACTTT. Protein sequence: CASRSGVEASPLHF.

The chain couples TRBV10-3 to TRBJ2-2; D is possibly TRBD1 (6 bases). The ends were cut back, 7 bases at V and 1 base at J, with 10 bases in the middle. CDR1 ENHRY and CDR2 SYGVKD come from the germline V gene. The CDR3 extends over 14 amino acids. For the CDR3, the DNA is TGTGCCATCAAAGAGGGACAGAACACCGGGGAGCTGTTTTTT. It codes for CAIKEGQNTGELFF.

The chain links TRBV6-6 to TRBJ1-1, with TRBD1 identical over 9 bases. The CDR3 has 16 residues. Germline CDR1 and CDR2: MNHNY and SVGAGI (reference sequence). Unmatched junction bases numbered 12, after V lost 6 bases and J lost 4 bases. The CDR3 DNA follows: TGTGCCAGCAGGCCGGGACAGGGAGAGGTCGTCACTGAAGCTTTCTTT. Its translation is CASRPGQGEVVTEAFF.

This clone was seen just once. The V and J genes are TRBV10-3 and TRBJ1-1; maybe TRBD1 (6 bases). CDR3 length equals 14 residues. Germline V gene sequence: CDR1 ENHRY, CDR2 SYGVKD. Trimming removed 6 bases at V and 0 bases at J, with 11 bases between. Here the CDR3 DNA reads TGTGCCATCAGGCCGGGACAATTGAACACTGAAGCTTTCTTT. As protein: CAIRPGQLNTEAFF.

This chain links TRBV19 with TRBJ1-1; D call uncertain. Germline loops: CDR1 LNHDA, CDR2 SQIVND (reference sequence). The V gene lost 4 bases and the J gene lost 9 bases, with 9 bases spanning the gap. CDR3 size: 11 residues. CDR3 coding DNA: TGTGCCAGTAGTACCGAGATAAAAGCTTTCTTT. Its protein is CASSTEIKAFF.

J is TRBJ1-2 and V is TRBV6-2 or TRBV6-3, with 8 bases identical to TRBD1. J was trimmed by 4 bases and V by 2 bases; bases with no gene match: 6. Germline V gene lookup returns CDR1 MNHEY and CDR2 SVGEGT. The CDR3 is 15 residues long. The CDR3 DNA follows: TGTGCCAGCAGTTACCCGGACAGGGTAAGCTATGGCTACACCTTC. Its translation is CASSYPDRVSYGYTF.

This clone was seen once. The chain has TRBV5-4 and TRBJ2-4, with D possibly matching TRBD2 (6 bases). Germline V lookup: CDR1 SGHNT, CDR2 YYREEE (reference sequence). Trimming pared 4 bases from V and 2 bases from J, leaving 10 bases between. The CDR3 contains 14 residues. CDR3 sequence: CASSDGLSKNIQYF. CDR3 bases: TGTGCCAGCAGCGATGGACTATCCAAAAACATTCAGTACTTC.

The chain employs TRBV7-2 and TRBJ2-4, with 7 bases aligning to TRBD1. This CDR3 comprises 16 residues. With V trimmed by 5 bases and J by 2 bases, 9 bases remained unmatched. The germline CDR1 and CDR2 sequences are SGHTA and FQGNSA. CDR3 DNA: TGTGCCAGCAGCGTTACAGGGGAATTTCCCAAAAACATTCAGTACTTC. The encoded protein is CASSVTGEFPKNIQYF. Supplemented by reference TRBV7-2 and TRBJ2-4, the full variable domain reads GAGVSQSPSNKVTEKGKDVELRCDPISGHTALYWYRQSLGQGLEFLIYFQGNSAPDKSGLPSDRFSAERTGGSVSTLTIQRTQQEDSAVYLCASSVTGEFPKNIQYFGAGTRLSVL.

The chain has TRBV19 and TRBJ1-4; 9 nucleotides align to TRBD1. This CDR3 region has 15 residues. Trimming cost V 6 bases and J 5 bases; bases outside gene matches: 7. The germline V gene has CDR1 LNHDA and CDR2 SQIVND (reference sequence). The chain's CDR3 is CASSRTGTGNEKLFF. The CDR3 DNA sequence: TGTGCCAGTAGCCGAACCGGGACAGGGAATGAAAAACTGTTTTTT.

There are a few counts of this clone. The chain employs TRBV3-1 (or the pseudogene TRBV3-2) and TRBJ1-4; no reliable D call. Trimming stripped 0 bases from V and 10 bases from J, with 12 bases between. CDR1 LGHDT and CDR2 YNNKEL come from the germline V gene (reference sequence). CDR3 size: 14 residues. As DNA, the CDR3 is TGTGCCAGCAGCCAAGACGCGGGATTCGGAAAACTGTTTTTT. Translation gives CASSQDAGFGKLFF.

This chain joins TRBV29-1 and TRBJ2-1, with D perhaps matching TRBD1 (6 bases). In germline, CDR1 is SQVTM, CDR2 ANQGSEA. The ends were cut back, 3 bases at V and 7 bases at J, with 13 bases in the middle. The CDR3 length is 13 residues. The CDR3: CSVDVRGPNEQFF. CDR3 DNA: TGCAGCGTTGATGTCAGGGGACCTAATGAGCAGTTCTTC.

The chain couples TRBV5-1 to TRBJ2-7; 10 bases agree with TRBD1. The germline gives CDR1 SGHRS, CDR2 YFSETQ. V dropped 0 bases and J dropped 2; count of bases not matched to a gene: 2. This CDR3 is 15 amino acids long. CDR3 protein: CASSLGGTGAYEQYF. The CDR3 nucleotides are TGCGCCAGCAGCTTGGGAGGGACAGGGGCCTACGAGCAGTACTTC.

This clone has more than one count but fewer than ten. For the CDR3, the DNA is TGTGCCACCCAAGGCGGGTATGGCAATCAGCCCCAGCATTTT. Its translation: CATQGGYGNQPQHF. V gene TRBV6-5 combines with J gene TRBJ1-5; D is unclear. Trimming took 10 bases from V and 2 from J, leaving 15 bases between them. This CDR3 is built from 14 residues. The germline CDR1 and CDR2 sequences are MNHEY and SVGAGI.

The J gene is TRBJ1-1, the V gene TRBV6-1; a possible D gene is TRBD1 (5 bases). CDR3 length equals 13 residues. Germline loops: CDR1 MNHNS, CDR2 SASEGT. V dropped 1 base and J dropped 5 bases, with 8 bases sitting between them. This chain's CDR3 is CASSEGGRTEAFF. The CDR3 region has the DNA TGTGCCAGCAGTGAAGGGGGGAGGACTGAAGCTTTCTTT.

The chain links TRBV5-1 to TRBJ2-7, with D perhaps matching TRBD2 (7 bases). The CDR3 is 16 amino acids. Trimming took off 4 bases at V and 2 bases at J, with 19 bases between the two ends. Germline lookup yields CDR1 SGHRS and CDR2 YFSETQ. The CDR3 nucleotides read TGCGCCAGCAGCCCGGAAAAGGGGGGGCGCCCCTACGAGCAGTACTTC. Its translation is CASSPEKGGRPYEQYF.